Presented here are 24 T cell receptor beta chains from one specimen sequenced in a study of beta chain features in type 1 diabetes. These receptors have no identified antigens. Reverse transcription of all isolated RNA meant that expressed TCRB transcripts were sequenced. Profiling relied on immunoSEQ multiplex PCR, and the TCRdb table lists in-frame clones only, not all of them. The data show approximately 250,000 clones, about a tenth seen once. Study-level findings and limits: Moderate but significant shortening of TCRB CDR3s was recorded in all four CD4+ subsets from Type 1 diabetes patients.

The sequencing sample was made of naive CD4+ T cells from blood. Receptor source: a man younger than 45 with type 1 diabetes.

This clone was recorded a few times. The gene calls are TRBV21-1 and TRBJ2-7; TRBD1, the table's D call, was not compared with the DNA. TRBV21-1 is noted as a pseudogene. The CDR3 has 15 amino acids. CDR3 coding DNA: TGTGCCAGCAGCAAAGAAAGGACAGGGGTCCACGAGCAGTACTTC. Its protein is CASSKERTGVHEQYF.

This clone was found a few times. The chain combines TRBV28 with TRBJ2-7, with D perhaps TRBD2 (6 bases). V lost 10 bases and J 3 bases, leaving 13 bases between the germline ends. Germline V CDR1 and CDR2: MDHEN, SYDVKM. The length of the CDR3 is 12 residues. The CDR3 bases are TGTGCCACCGGGCGGGGCGACTACGAGCAGTACTTC. As protein: CATGRGDYEQYF. The variable domain in full, with the rest retrieved from reference TRBV28 and TRBJ2-7, is DVKVTQSSRYLVKRTGEKVFLECVQDMDHENMFWYRQDPGLGLRLIYFSYDVKMKEKGDIPEGYSVSREKKERFSLILESASTNQTSMYLCATGRGDYEQYFGPGTRLTVT.

This clone turned up a few times. This chain connects TRBV19 to TRBJ2-1; TRBD1 aligns across 10 bases. Trimming at V came to 4 bases and at J to 4 bases, leaving 4 bases not matched to a gene. The germline CDR1 and CDR2 sequences are LNHDA and SQIVND (reference sequence). The CDR3 has 15 amino acids. The DNA of the CDR3 is TGTGCCAGTAGTACAACGGGACAGGGGTACAATGAGCAGTTCTTC. Amino acid sequence: CASSTTGQGYNEQFF.

This clone was counted between two and nine times. This chain links TRBV5-1 with TRBJ2-3, with D possibly TRBD1 on 6 matching bases. The V end was cut by 2 bases, the J end by 0 bases, with 13 bases between. Per the germline V gene, CDR1 is SGHRS and CDR2 is YFSETQ. The length of the CDR3 is 16 residues. As DNA, the CDR3 is TGCGCCAGCAGCTTCCACCCACAGGGCAGCACAGATACGCAGTATTTT. Translated, it gives CASSFHPQGSTDTQYF.

This clone was counted only a few times. The chain carries TRBV11-2 and TRBJ1-5; TRBD1 aligns across 10 bases. The V gene end was trimmed by 2 bases and the J gene end by 2 bases; junction bases not matched to a gene: 3. The CDR3 spans 16 residues. Looked up from germline, CDR1 is SGHAT and CDR2 is FQNNGV. The CDR3 reads CASSLWTGGGNQPQHF. The CDR3 DNA sequence: TGTGCCAGCAGCTTATGGACAGGGGGTGGCAATCAGCCCCAGCATTTT.

This clone was seen a few times. V gene TRBV28 combines with J gene TRBJ2-2; D gene unclear. Per the germline V gene, CDR1 is MDHEN and CDR2 is SYDVKM. V dropped 4 bases and J dropped 1 base, with 4 bases sitting between them. CDR3 length equals 13 residues. CDR3 residues: CASSSMNTGELFF. CDR3 nucleotide sequence: TGTGCCAGCAGTTCAATGAACACCGGGGAGCTGTTTTTT.

This chain uses TRBV25-1 with TRBJ2-5, with D perhaps matching TRBD1 (6 bases). The germline V gene has CDR1 MGHDK and CDR2 SYGVNS. Trimming took 2 bases from V and 5 from J, leaving 18 bases between them. This CDR3 is built from 16 residues. The CDR3 spells CASSEMSVQGIETQYF. Written as DNA, the CDR3 is TGTGCCAGCAGTGAAATGTCGGTCCAGGGGATTGAGACCCAGTACTTC.

In this sample, this clone turned up a few times. The V and J genes are TRBV7-2 and TRBJ2-5; no firm D call. CDR3 length equals 13 residues. Trimming shortened V by 4 bases and J by 4 bases, and 10 bases separated the two germline ends. CDR1 and CDR2 (germline): SGHTA, FQGNSA. DNA of the CDR3: TGTGCCAGCAGCTCTCCTAGGCCAGAGACCCAGTACTTC. The encoded protein is CASSSPRPETQYF.

This clone was seen a handful of times. The chain recombines TRBV7-9 with TRBJ1-1; a possible D gene is TRBD1 (5 bases). The CDR3 is made up of 13 amino acids. V shed 3 bases and J shed 5 bases, with 10 bases lying between them. The germline V gene has CDR1 SEHNR and CDR2 FQNEAQ (reference sequence). CDR3 DNA sequence: TGTGCCAGCAGCTTTAGCAGGGATACTGAAGCTTTCTTT. This translates into CASSFSRDTEAFF.

V usage is TRBV9 and J usage is TRBJ2-7; no clear D. This CDR3 is built from 14 residues. Trimming removed 0 bases from V and 0 bases from J, with 7 bases in between. The germline V gene encodes CDR1 SGDLS and CDR2 YYNGEE. The CDR3 region has the DNA TGTGCCAGCAGCGTAGAAGCAAGCTCCTACGAGCAGTACTTC. It yields the protein CASSVEASSYEQYF.

This clone occurred a few times. In DNA, the CDR3 is TGTGCCAGCAGTGCGGGACAGGGTTACAATGAGCAGTTCTTC. Protein product: CASSAGQGYNEQFF. This chain links TRBV25-1 with TRBJ2-1; 9 bases fit TRBD1. Losses at the gene ends were 4 bases for V and 4 bases for J; bases not matched to a gene: 2. The length of the CDR3 is 14 residues. The V gene's germline CDR1 is MGHDK and CDR2 SYGVNS.

J is TRBJ2-3 and V is TRBV6-5; D gene unclear. Germline V lookup: CDR1 MNHEY, CDR2 SVGAGI. With 4 bases removed from V and 1 base from J, the gap between germline ends came to 9 bases. CDR3 length equals 14 residues. In nucleotides, the CDR3 is TGTGCCAGCAGTTTCCACGCAGGCACAGATACGCAGTATTTT. Residues: CASSFHAGTDTQYF.

The chain employs TRBV2 and TRBJ2-7, with a tentative D call TRBD1 (5 bases). Between the trimmed V and J ends, which lost 5 bases and 3 bases, there was a span of 14 bases. Germline loops: CDR1 SNHLY, CDR2 FYNNEI. This CDR3 is 14 amino acids long. This chain's CDR3 is CASSTGQGFYEQYF. Written as DNA, the CDR3 is TGTGCCAGCAGTACGGGTCAGGGTTTCTACGAGCAGTACTTC. Full variable domain (rest looked up from reference TRBV2 and TRBJ2-7): EPEVTQTPSHQVTQMGQEVILRCVPISNHLYFYWYRQILGQKVEFLVSFYNNEISEKSEIFDDQFSVERPDGSNFTLKIRSTKLEDSAMYFCASSTGQGFYEQYFGPGTRLTVT.

The CDR3 DNA reads as TGCGCCAGCAGCTTGGAACGGGGCCTAGCGGGGTACAATGAGCAGTTCTTC. It encodes CASSLERGLAGYNEQFF. The chain couples TRBV5-1 to TRBJ2-1; TRBD2 matches at 9 bases. The germline CDR1 and CDR2 sequences are SGHRS and YFSETQ. The V and J ends lost 0 bases and 4 bases, in that order; junction bases with no gene match: 8. The CDR3 consists of 17 residues.

This clone was counted a few times. The gene calls are TRBV27 and TRBJ1-5; TRBD1 matches 8 bases. The CDR3 runs to 15 residues. Unmatched junction bases numbered 10, after V lost 5 bases and J lost 7 bases. Germline-derived CDR1 and CDR2 are MNHEY and SMNVEV (reference sequence). CDR3: CASSPRTGRGQPQHF. CDR3 bases: TGTGCCAGCAGTCCCCGGACAGGGCGAGGGCAGCCCCAGCATTTT.

This chain connects TRBV18 to TRBJ2-1, with a weak D call TRBD1 (6 bases). From germline, CDR1 is KGHSH and CDR2 LQKENI. There are 15 residues in the CDR3. Trimming removed 6 bases from V and 1 base from J, with 13 bases in between. The CDR3: CASSTDRTSYNEQFF. The CDR3 DNA reads as TGTGCCAGCTCGACCGACAGGACGTCCTACAATGAGCAGTTCTTC.

This clone occurred a few times. This rearrangement joins TRBV30 to TRBJ2-1; possibly TRBD2 for D (7 bases). Germline V gives CDR1 GTSNPN, CDR2 SVGIG (reference sequence). V gave up 0 bases and J gave up 15 bases, with 18 bases separating them. The CDR3 has 13 amino acids. The CDR3: CAWSVRGGGTGFF. The CDR3 nucleotides are TGTGCCTGGAGTGTAAGGGGCGGGGGCACCGGGTTCTTC.

The V and J genes are TRBV28 and TRBJ2-3; 8 positions match TRBD1. CDR1 is MDHEN, CDR2 SYDVKM, per germline. V was clipped by 6 bases and J by 3 bases; unmatched bases: 5. CDR3 length: 14 residues. The DNA of the CDR3 is TGTGCCAGCAGCTTCAGGGGGCGGACAGATACGCAGTATTTT. It encodes CASSFRGRTDTQYF.

The chain carries TRBV4-3 and TRBJ1-1; no clear D gene. Germline values: CDR1 LGHNA, CDR2 YSLEER. The CDR3 totals 14 residues. Trimming removed 0 bases from V and 1 base from J, with 6 bases in between. The CDR3 DNA sequence: TGCGCCAGCAGCCAAGATTGGCAGAACACTGAAGCTTTCTTT. The encoded protein is CASSQDWQNTEAFF.

The chain joins TRBV9 to TRBJ2-7; 10 bases are shared with TRBD2. J gave up 9 bases and V 3 bases, and 3 bases lay outside the gene matches. This CDR3 is built from 12 residues. Looked up from germline, CDR1 is SGDLS and CDR2 is YYNGEE. Here the CDR3 DNA reads TGTGCCAGCAGCGCCAGCGGGGGGGCGCAGTACTTC. This sequence encodes CASSASGGAQYF.

This rearrangement joins TRBV2 to TRBJ2-5, with 8 bases lining up with TRBD2. The V gene's germline CDR1 is SNHLY and CDR2 FYNNEI. The CDR3 is made up of 15 amino acids. With 6 bases clipped from V and 2 bases from J, the junction kept 8 bases outside the gene matches. CDR3 amino acids: CASSRRAGEQETQYF. CDR3 coding DNA: TGTGCCAGCAGCCGGAGAGCGGGGGAACAAGAGACCCAGTACTTC.

The table lists this clone with a few counts. The sample carries other DNA sequences with the same CDR3. The J gene is TRBJ2-5, the V gene TRBV5-1; 7 bases map to TRBD1. Germline V gene sequence: CDR1 SGHRS, CDR2 YFSETQ. The CDR3 consists of 14 residues. V trimming: 4 bases; J trimming: 1 base; junction bases outside the gene matches: 4. Here the CDR3 DNA reads TGCGCCAGCAGCCCCGGGACAGCCCAAGAGACCCAGTACTTC. Translating it yields CASSPGTAQETQYF.

The CDR3 DNA sequence: TGTGCCAGCAGCTTCACGGGACAGGGCCCCTATGGCTACACCTTC. Translating gives CASSFTGQGPYGYTF. The rearrangement joins TRBV5-5 to TRBJ1-2, with 9 bases identical to TRBD1. Germline CDR1 reads SGHKS; CDR2 reads YYEKEE (reference sequence). The CDR3 is 15 residues long. With 2 bases clipped from V and 4 bases from J, the junction kept 6 bases outside the gene matches.

The V call is TRBV5-4, the J call TRBJ2-7; 8 bases fit TRBD2. CDR3 size: 15 residues. CDR1 SGHNT and CDR2 YYREEE come from the germline V gene (reference sequence). The trim removed 1 base at V and 5 bases at J, leaving 8 bases unmatched. The CDR3 bases are TGTGCCAGCAGCTTGCGTCATAGCGGGGCGAACGAGCAGTACTTC. As protein: CASSLRHSGANEQYF. Full variable domain (rest looked up from reference TRBV5-4 and TRBJ2-7): ETGVTQSPTHLIKTRGQQVTLRCSSQSGHNTVSWYQQALGQGPQFIFQYYREEENGRGNFPPRFSGLQFPNYSSELNVNALELDDSALYLCASSLRHSGANEQYFGPGTRLTVT.